Listed below are T cell receptor beta chains from one sample, sequenced in a study of beta chain features in type 1 diabetes. Generated by immunoSEQ multiplex PCR, the TCRdb table keeps only in-frame clones and is missing some. The sample includes over 150,000 clones, around 8% of them seen just once. Source material: central memory CD4+ T cells from blood. The receptors here all came from a woman aged 40 to 50 with type 1 diabetes. The CDR3 runs from the conserved cysteine through the conserved F or W. Fields, in order: J gene, clone size, V gene, CDR3 protein. Size is omitted from some rows. Given values are once, few, many or a class for expanded clones.

TRBJ1-6	many	TRBV5-8	CASSLEGTGFNSPLHF
TRBJ1-2	few	TRBV27	CASSGGGSRGYTF
TRBJ2-7	NA	TRBV7-8	CASSLGAGVVGDEQYF
TRBJ2-1	NA	TRBV19	CASSTPGLASSYNEQFF
TRBJ2-3	few	TRBV27	CASSLPGLGSGTQYF
TRBJ1-5	many	TRBV29-1	CSVAGRGNQPQHF
TRBJ2-3	NA	TRBV4-2	CASSQDRVAADTQYF
TRBJ1-5	NA	TRBV28	CASTQTGSSNQPQHF
TRBJ1-4	NA	TRBV5-4	CASSLGDRGLLGEKLFF
TRBJ2-1	NA	TRBV2	CASSGGPLNYNEQFF
TRBJ1-1	few	TRBV5-6	CASRLGRGNTEAFF
TRBJ2-2	NA	TRBV28	CASSSIGRGRDTGELFF
TRBJ2-7	NA	TRBV27	CASSFSDSYLSEQYF
TRBJ1-5	many	TRBV7-9	CALGGQHNQPQHF
TRBJ1-1	NA	TRBV25-1	CASSSFLEVAFF
TRBJ1-5	few	TRBV7-9	CASSLWTGGKLNQPQHF
TRBJ2-3	NA	TRBV7-3	CASSLQGGADTQYF
TRBJ1-1	few	TRBV30	CAWERGRPEAFF
TRBJ1-1	NA	TRBV6-6	CASSPTMAVLGGSFF
TRBJ1-1	NA	TRBV7-2	CASSFSLLNTEAFF
TRBJ2-7	few	TRBV30	CAWSVLLSSYEQYF
TRBJ1-2	few	TRBV9	CASSAGVGGGYGYTF
TRBJ2-7	few	TRBV29-1	CSAMGRGYEQYF
TRBJ2-2	many	TRBV27	CASHTGYTGELFF
NA	NA	TRBV19	CATQRGTDFYEQYF
TRBJ2-7	NA	TRBV28	CASSLFAVGGTREQYF
TRBJ1-4	NA	TRBV5-1	CASSLEGGAQKLFF
TRBJ1-1	NA	TRBV28	CAGSPWRGTEAFF
TRBJ2-3	NA	TRBV7-2	CASSLSSGTGSTQYF
TRBJ2-2	few	TRBV6-5	CASSYSGLLNTGELFF
TRBJ2-7	NA	TRBV19	CASSPLRQGDYEQYF
TRBJ2-7	few	TRBV27	CASSPPEYF
TRBJ2-1	NA	TRBV7-2	CASSAQRGTYNEQFF
TRBJ2-3	many	TRBV11-2	CASSQQGADTQYF
TRBJ2-5	few	TRBV5-4	CAASGAAHQETQYF
TRBJ2-1	NA	TRBV7-9	CASSLILAGGYEQFF
TRBJ2-7	NA	TRBV18	CASSRRDREFYEQYF
TRBJ1-6	NA	TRBV7-6	CASSPRQGRVSSPLHF
TRBJ1-2	many	TRBV4-2	CASSQGTVDGYTF
TRBJ2-2	few	TRBV5-1	CASSLAGTSGMDTGELFF
TRBJ2-3	few	TRBV29-1	CSVDEGTSGDTQYF
TRBJ2-7	NA	TRBV29-1	CSVGSGGISYEQYF
TRBJ1-5	NA	TRBV10-3	CAISGTGNQPQHF
TRBJ2-1	NA	TRBV7-2	CASSSQRNEQFF
TRBJ2-6	NA	TRBV11-2	CASTGQSSGANVLTF
TRBJ2-2	few	TRBV5-1	CASSLADRGRPGELFF
TRBJ2-2	NA	TRBV4-3	CASSQDSPFSGGATGELFF
TRBJ1-1	few	TRBV7-2	CASSSYRGRGTEAFF
TRBJ2-1	many	TRBV4-2	CASSQAGAGLSYNEQFF
TRBJ2-1	many	TRBV7-9	CASSLEGGRNEQFF
TRBJ2-1	few	TRBV4-1	CASSQENSGQYNEQFF
TRBJ2-5	NA	TRBV15	CATSRDDGGETQYF
TRBJ2-5	NA	TRBV7-3	CASSPTGRETQYF
TRBJ2-6	few	TRBV5-4	CASSPRSSGANVLTF
TRBJ1-2	NA	TRBV28	CASSDQGSKDYGYTF
TRBJ2-7	few	TRBV5-1	CASSMGPGVAYEQYF
TRBJ2-1	few	TRBV29-1	CSGSGGTSYNEQFF
TRBJ2-1	NA	TRBV5-1	CASSPGQNNEQFF